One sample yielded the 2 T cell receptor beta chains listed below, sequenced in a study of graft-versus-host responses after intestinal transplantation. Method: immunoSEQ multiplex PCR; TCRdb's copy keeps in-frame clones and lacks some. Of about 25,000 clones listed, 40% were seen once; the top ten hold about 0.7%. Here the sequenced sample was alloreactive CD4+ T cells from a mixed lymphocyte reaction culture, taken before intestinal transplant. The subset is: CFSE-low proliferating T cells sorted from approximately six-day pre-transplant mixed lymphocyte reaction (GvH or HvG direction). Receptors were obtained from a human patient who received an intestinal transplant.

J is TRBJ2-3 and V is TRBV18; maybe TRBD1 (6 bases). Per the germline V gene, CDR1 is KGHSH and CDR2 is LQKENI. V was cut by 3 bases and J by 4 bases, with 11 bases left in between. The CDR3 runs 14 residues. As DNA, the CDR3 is TGTGCCAGCTCACCTCGCCCAGGGGCAGATACGCAGTATTTT. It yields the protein CASSPRPGADTQYF.

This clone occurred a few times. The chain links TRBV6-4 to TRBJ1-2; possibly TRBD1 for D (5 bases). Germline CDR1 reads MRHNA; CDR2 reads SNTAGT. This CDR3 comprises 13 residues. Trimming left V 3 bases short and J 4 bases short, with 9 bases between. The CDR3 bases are TGTGCCAGCAGTGAGCAGGGTGGCTATGGCTACACCTTC. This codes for CASSEQGGYGYTF.